The sequence of this TCR beta chain was determined in a study of blood T cell repertoires in COVID-19. The overall study: Acute and convalescent COVID-19 specimens originated in the United States, Italy and Spain. T cells, B-cell-depleted T cells, or PBMCs supplied cDNA or gDNA.

In the authors' methods: It was from reference gene primer amplification that nucleated cell counts were estimated. Produced via immunoSEQ multiplex PCR; TCRdb's table is partial and in-frame only. That table furnishes V, J and clone size, whereas the DNA furnished D and trimming. The sample carries 100,000 to 110,000 clones, about 77% recorded once. The CDR3 is 11 residues long. V shed 8 bases and J shed 8 bases, with 10 bases lying between them. Germline loops: CDR1 SGHAT, CDR2 FQNNGV. The J gene is TRBJ2-1, the V gene TRBV11-2; D unclear. Sequenced sample: peripheral blood. The source of this sequence is a woman in her 70s with acute or convalescent COVID-19. This CDR3 reads CASSVIDEQFF. CDR3 coding DNA: TGTGCCAGCTCGGTCATCGATGAGCAGTTCTTC.